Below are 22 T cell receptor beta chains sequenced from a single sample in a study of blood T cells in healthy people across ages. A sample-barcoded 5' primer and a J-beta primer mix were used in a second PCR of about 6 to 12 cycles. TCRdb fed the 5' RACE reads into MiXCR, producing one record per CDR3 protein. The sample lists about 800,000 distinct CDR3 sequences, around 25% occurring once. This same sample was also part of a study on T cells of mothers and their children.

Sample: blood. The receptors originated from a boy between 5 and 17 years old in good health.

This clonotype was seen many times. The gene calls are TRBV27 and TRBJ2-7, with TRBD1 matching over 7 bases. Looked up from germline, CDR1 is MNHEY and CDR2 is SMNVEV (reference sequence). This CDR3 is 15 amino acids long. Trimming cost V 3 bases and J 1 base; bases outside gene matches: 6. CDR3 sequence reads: CASSFETGSSYEQYF. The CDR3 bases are TGTGCCAGCAGTTTCGAGACAGGGTCATCCTACGAGCAGTACTTC.

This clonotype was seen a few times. The CDR3 DNA follows: TGTGCCAGCAGTGGGGGGACAGGGGGCAATCAGCCCCAGCATTTT. It is translated as CASSGGTGGNQPQHF. The rearrangement uses TRBV2 and TRBJ1-5, with 10 bases aligning to TRBD1. This CDR3 comprises 15 residues. V gave up 4 bases and J gave up 2 bases; unmatched junction bases: 2. Germline assignment: CDR1 SNHLY and CDR2 FYNNEI.

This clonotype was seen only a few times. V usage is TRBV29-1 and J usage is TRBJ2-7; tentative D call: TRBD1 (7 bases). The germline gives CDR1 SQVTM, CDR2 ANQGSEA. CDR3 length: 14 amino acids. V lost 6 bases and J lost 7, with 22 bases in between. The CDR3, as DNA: TGCAGCGTGACAGGGCTCCTCCGGAGGGAAGAGCAGTACTTC. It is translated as CSVTGLLRREEQYF.

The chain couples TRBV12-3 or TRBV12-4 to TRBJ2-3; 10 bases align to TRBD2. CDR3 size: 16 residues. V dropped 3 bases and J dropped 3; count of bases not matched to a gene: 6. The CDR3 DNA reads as TGTGCCAGCAGTTTTTGGCTAGCGGGAGAAACAGATACGCAGTATTTT. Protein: CASSFWLAGETDTQYF.

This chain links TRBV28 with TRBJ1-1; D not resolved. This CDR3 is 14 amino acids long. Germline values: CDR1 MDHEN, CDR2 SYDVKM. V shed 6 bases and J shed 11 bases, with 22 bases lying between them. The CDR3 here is CASSLPLRFSRAFF. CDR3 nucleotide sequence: TGTGCCAGCAGCCTGCCCCTGCGATTCTCCCGGGCTTTCTTT.

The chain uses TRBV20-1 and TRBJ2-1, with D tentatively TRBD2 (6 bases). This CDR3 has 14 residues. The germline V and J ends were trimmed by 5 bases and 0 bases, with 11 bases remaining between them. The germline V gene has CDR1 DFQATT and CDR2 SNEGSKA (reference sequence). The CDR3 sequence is CSAPRDYSYNEQFF. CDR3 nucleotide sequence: TGCAGTGCTCCGCGGGATTACTCCTACAATGAGCAGTTCTTC.

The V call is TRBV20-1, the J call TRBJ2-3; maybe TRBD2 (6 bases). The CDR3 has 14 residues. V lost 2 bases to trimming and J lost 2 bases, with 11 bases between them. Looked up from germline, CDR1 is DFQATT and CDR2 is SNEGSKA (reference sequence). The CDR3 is CSARLGTATDTQYF. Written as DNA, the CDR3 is TGCAGTGCTAGATTGGGGACTGCCACAGATACGCAGTATTTT.

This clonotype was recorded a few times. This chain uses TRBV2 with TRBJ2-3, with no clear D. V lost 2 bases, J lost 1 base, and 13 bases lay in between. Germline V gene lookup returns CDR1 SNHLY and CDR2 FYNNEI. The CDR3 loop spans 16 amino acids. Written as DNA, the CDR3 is TGTGCCAGCAGTGAACTTTTGGGGATTGGCACAGATACGCAGTATTTT. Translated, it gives CASSELLGIGTDTQYF.

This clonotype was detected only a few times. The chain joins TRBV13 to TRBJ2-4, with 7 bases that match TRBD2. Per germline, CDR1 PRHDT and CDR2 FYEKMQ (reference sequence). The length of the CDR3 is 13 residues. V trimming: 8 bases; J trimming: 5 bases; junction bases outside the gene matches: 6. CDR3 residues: CASCGLAENIQYF. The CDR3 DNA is TGTGCCAGCTGCGGGCTAGCGGAAAACATTCAGTACTTC.

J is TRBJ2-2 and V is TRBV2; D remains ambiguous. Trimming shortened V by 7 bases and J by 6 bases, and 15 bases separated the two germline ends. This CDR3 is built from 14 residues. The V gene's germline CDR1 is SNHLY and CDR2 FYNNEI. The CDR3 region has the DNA TGTGCCAGCAAAAAGGGTCGAATGGCCGGGGAGCTGTTTTTT. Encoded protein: CASKKGRMAGELFF.

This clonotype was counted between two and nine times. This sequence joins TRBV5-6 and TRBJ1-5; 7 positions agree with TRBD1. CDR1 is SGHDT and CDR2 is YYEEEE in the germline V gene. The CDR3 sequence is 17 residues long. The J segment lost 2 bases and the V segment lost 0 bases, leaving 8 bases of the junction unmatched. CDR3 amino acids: CASSLGGQWGRNQPQHF. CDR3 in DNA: TGTGCCAGCAGCTTGGGGGGACAGTGGGGCCGCAATCAGCCCCAGCATTTT.

For the CDR3, the DNA is TGTGCCAGCAGTCTCCGACAGGATTTTGGCTACACCTTC. Amino acids: CASSLRQDFGYTF. V and J are TRBV12-3 or TRBV12-4 and TRBJ1-2; TRBD1 might be the D (6 bases). The CDR3 contains 13 residues. Trimming shortened V by 5 bases and J by 7 bases, and 14 bases separated the two germline ends.

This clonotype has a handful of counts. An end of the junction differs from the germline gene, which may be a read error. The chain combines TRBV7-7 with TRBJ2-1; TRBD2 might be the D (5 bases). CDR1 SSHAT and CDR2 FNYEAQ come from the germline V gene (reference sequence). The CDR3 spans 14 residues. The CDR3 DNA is TGTGCTAGCAGCGCGGGCTCTACCTGGGATGAGCAGTTCTTC. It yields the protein CASSAGSTWDEQFF.

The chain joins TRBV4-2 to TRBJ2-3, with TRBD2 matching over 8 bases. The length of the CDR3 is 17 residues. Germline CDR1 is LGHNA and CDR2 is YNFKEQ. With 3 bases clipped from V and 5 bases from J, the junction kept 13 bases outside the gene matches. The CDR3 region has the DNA TGTGCCAGCAGCCACCCACATTCGGGAGGGCCTAAAGATACGCAGTATTTT. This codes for CASSHPHSGGPKDTQYF.

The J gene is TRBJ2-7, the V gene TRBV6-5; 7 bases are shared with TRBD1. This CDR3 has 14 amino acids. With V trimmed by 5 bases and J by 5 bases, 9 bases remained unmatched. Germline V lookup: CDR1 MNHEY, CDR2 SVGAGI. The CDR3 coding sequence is TGTGCCAGCAGTCCACGACAGGGAATCCACGAGCAGTACTTC. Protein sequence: CASSPRQGIHEQYF.

The CDR3: CSVEPSGDTQYF. In DNA, the CDR3 is TGCAGCGTAGAACCATCGGGGGATACGCAGTATTTT. The J gene is TRBJ2-3, the V gene TRBV29-1, with a possible D match to TRBD2 (5 bases). The CDR3 length is 12 residues. The V end lost 6 bases, the J end lost 6 bases, and 13 bases lay between the germline ends. The V gene's germline CDR1 is SQVTM and CDR2 ANQGSEA.

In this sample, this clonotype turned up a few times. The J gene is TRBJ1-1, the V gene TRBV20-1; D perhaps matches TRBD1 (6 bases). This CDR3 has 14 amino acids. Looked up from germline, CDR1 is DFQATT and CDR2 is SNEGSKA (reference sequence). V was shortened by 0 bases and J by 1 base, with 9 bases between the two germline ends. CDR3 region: CSARESDRNTEAFF. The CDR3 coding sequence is TGCAGTGCTAGAGAATCGGACAGGAACACTGAAGCTTTCTTT.

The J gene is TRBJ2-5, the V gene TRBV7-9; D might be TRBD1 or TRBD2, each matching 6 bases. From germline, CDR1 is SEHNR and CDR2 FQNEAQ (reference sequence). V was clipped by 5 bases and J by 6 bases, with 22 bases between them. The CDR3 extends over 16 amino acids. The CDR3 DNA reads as TGTGCCAGCAGCCCCGGAAAAGGGGGGAGGAAAAAGACCCAGTACTTC. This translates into CASSPGKGGRKKTQYF.

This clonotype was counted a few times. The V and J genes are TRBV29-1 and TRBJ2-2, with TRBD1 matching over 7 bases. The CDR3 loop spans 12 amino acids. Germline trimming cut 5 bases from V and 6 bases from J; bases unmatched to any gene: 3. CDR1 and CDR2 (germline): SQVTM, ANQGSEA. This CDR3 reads CSVSQGSGELFF. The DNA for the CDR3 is TGCAGCGTTTCACAGGGGTCCGGGGAGCTGTTTTTT.

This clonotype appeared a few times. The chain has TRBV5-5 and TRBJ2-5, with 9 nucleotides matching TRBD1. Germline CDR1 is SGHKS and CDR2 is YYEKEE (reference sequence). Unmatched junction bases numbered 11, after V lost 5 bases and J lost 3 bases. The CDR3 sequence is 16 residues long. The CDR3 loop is CASSKGQGRREETQYF. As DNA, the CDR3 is TGTGCCAGCAGTAAGGGACAGGGCCGGAGGGAAGAGACCCAGTACTTC. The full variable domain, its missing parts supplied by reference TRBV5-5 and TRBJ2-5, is DAGVTQSPTHLIKTRGQQVTLRCSPISGHKSVSWYQQVLGQGPQFIFQYYEKEERGRGNFPDRFSARQFPNYSSELNVNALLLGDSALYLCASSKGQGRREETQYFGPGTRLLVL.

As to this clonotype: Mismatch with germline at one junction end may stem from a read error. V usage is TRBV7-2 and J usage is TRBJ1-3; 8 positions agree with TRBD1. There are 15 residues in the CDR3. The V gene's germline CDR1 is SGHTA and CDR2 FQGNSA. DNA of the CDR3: TGTGCCAGCAGCTTAGTAGGTGGGACAGGAAGCACCATATATTTT. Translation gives CASSLVGGTGSTIYF.

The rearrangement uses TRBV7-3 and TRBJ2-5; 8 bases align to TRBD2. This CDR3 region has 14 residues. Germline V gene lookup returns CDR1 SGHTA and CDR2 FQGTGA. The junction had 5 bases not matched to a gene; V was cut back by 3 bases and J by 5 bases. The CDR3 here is CASSFSGVLETQYF. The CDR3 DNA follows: TGTGCCAGCAGCTTTAGCGGGGTCCTTGAGACCCAGTACTTC. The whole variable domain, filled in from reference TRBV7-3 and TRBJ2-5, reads GAGVSQTPSNKVTEKGKYVELRCDPISGHTALYWYRQSLGQGPEFLIYFQGTGAADDSGLPNDRFFAVRPEGSVSTLKIQRTERGDSAVYLCASSFSGVLETQYFGPGTRLLVL.